This TCR beta chain was profiled in a study of CD8+ T cells in alopecia areata. Findings of the study overall: Normal scalp had lower clonality than lesional scalp, with alopecia totalis/universalis lesions showing this most strongly. Persistence during tofacitinib was seen for many expanded lesional clones in scalp and blood. For patients receiving tofacitinib, scalp clonality and expanded CD8+ clones among the top 100 significantly decreased.

Treatment here: oral pan-JAK inhibitor, 5-10 mg twice daily. RNA, once extracted, was reverse transcribed into cDNA for use as the sequencing template. Generated by immunoSEQ multiplex PCR, the TCRdb table keeps only in-frame clones and is missing some. This sample has fewer than 250,000 clones, with approximately 40% found just once. Germline CDR1 is MNHEY and CDR2 is SVGAGI. V lost 2 bases, J lost 4 bases, and 4 bases stayed unmatched. The CDR3 is 15 amino acids. Points on this clone: Its target is not known.

The chain couples TRBV6-5 to TRBJ2-3, with 9 bases aligning to TRBD1. The sequenced sample was CD4+ T cells sorted from blood, obtained around week 37, from a patient treated with tofacitinib. The source is a human donor with alopecia areata. This CDR3 is CASSYGTGRADTQYF. CDR3 DNA: TGTGCCAGCAGTTACGGGACAGGGAGAGCAGATACGCAGTATTTT.